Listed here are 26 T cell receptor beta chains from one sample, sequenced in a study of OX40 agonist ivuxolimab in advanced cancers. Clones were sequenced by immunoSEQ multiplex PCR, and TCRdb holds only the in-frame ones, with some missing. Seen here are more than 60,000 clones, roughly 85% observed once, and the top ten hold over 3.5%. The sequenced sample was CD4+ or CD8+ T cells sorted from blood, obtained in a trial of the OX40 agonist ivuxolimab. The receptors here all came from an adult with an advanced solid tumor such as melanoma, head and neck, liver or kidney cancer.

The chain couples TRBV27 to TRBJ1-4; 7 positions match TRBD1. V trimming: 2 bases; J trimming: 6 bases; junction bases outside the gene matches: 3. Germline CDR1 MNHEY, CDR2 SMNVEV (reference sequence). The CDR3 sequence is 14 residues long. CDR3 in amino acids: CASSLNRGYEKLFF. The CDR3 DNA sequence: TGTGCCAGCAGTTTAAACAGGGGTTATGAAAAACTGTTTTTT.

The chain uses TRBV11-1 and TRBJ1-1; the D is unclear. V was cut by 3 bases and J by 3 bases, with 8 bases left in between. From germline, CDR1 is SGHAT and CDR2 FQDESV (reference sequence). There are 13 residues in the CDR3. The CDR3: CASSLRAHTEAFF. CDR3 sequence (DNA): TGTGCCAGCAGCTTGAGGGCGCACACTGAAGCTTTCTTT.

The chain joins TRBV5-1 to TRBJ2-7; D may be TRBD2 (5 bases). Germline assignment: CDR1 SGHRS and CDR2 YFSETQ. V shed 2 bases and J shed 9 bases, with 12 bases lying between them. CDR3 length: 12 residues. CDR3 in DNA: TGCGCCAGCAGCTTCACTAGTTTGGTGCAGTACTTC. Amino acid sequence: CASSFTSLVQYF.

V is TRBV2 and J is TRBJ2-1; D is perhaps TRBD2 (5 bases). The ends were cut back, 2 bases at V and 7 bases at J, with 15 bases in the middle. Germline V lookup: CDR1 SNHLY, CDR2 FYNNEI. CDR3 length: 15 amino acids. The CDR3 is CASSEIRPGGNEQFF. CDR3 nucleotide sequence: TGTGCCAGCAGTGAAATTCGTCCAGGCGGGAATGAGCAGTTCTTC.

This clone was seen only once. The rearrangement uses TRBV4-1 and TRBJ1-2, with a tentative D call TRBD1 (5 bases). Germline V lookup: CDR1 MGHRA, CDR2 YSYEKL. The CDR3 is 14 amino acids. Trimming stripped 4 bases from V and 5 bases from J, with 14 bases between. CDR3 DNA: TGCGCCAGCAGCCCCAGGGACTTGGGGTATGGCTACACCTTC. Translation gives CASSPRDLGYGYTF.

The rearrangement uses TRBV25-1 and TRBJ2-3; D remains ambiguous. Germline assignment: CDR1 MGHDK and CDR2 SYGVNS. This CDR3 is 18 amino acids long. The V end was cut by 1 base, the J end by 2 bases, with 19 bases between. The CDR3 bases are TGTGCCAGCAGTGAATCCCCTCATCAACGGGCCTACACAGATACGCAGTATTTT. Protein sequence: CASSESPHQRAYTDTQYF.

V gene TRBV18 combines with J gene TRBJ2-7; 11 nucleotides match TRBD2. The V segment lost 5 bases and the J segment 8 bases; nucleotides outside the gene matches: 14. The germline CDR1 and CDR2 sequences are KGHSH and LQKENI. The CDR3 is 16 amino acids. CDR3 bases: TGTGCCAGCTCATCGGGGTCTAGCGGGAGGTCGGACCAGCAGTACTTC. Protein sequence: CASSSGSSGRSDQQYF.

The DNA of the CDR3 is TGTGCCAGCAGCCCAGGGACGGTGAACACTGAAGCTTTCTTT. Its translation is CASSPGTVNTEAFF. The chain carries TRBV4-2 and TRBJ1-1, with D possibly matching TRBD1 (5 bases). The CDR3 loop spans 14 amino acids. The V end lost 4 bases, the J end lost 0 bases, and 9 bases lay between the germline ends. Germline CDR1 LGHNA, CDR2 YNFKEQ.

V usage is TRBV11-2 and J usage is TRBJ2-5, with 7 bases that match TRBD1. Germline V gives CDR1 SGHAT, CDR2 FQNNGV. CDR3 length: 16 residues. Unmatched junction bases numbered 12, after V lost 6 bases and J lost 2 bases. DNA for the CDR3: TGTGCCAGCAGACTAGTAGGGGGCAGGGAGCAAGAGACCCAGTACTTC. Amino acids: CASRLVGGREQETQYF. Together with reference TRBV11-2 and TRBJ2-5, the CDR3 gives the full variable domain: EAGVAQSPRYKIIEKRQSVAFWCNPISGHATLYWYQQILGQGPKLLIQFQNNGVVDDSQLPKDRFSAERLKGVDSTLKIQPAKLEDSAVYLCASRLVGGREQETQYFGPGTRLLVL.

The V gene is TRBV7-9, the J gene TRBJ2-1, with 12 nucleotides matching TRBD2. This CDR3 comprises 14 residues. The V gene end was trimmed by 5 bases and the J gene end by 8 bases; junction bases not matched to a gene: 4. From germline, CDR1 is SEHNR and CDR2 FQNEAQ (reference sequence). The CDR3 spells CASSPSGGVYEQFF. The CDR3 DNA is TGTGCCAGCAGCCCTAGCGGGGGGGTCTATGAGCAGTTCTTC.

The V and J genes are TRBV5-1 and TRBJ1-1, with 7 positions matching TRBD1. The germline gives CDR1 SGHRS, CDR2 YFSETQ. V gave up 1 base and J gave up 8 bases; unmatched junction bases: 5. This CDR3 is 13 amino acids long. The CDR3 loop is CASSLWRDREAFF. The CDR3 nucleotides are TGCGCCAGCAGCTTGTGGAGGGACAGAGAAGCTTTCTTT.

The CDR3 protein is CACTGQGNSNQPQHF. Here the CDR3 DNA reads TGTGCCTGCACTGGACAGGGGAATAGCAATCAGCCCCAGCATTTT. J is TRBJ1-5 and V is TRBV30; 9 positions match TRBD1. With 6 bases clipped from V and 0 bases from J, the junction kept 6 bases outside the gene matches. Germline-derived CDR1 and CDR2 are GTSNPN and SVGIG (reference sequence). The CDR3 totals 15 residues.

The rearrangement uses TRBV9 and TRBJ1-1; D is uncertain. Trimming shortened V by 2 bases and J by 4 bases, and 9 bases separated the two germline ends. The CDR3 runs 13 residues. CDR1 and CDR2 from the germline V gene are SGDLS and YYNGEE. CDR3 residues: CASSVETATEAFF. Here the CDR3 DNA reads TGTGCCAGCAGCGTCGAAACAGCCACTGAAGCTTTCTTT.

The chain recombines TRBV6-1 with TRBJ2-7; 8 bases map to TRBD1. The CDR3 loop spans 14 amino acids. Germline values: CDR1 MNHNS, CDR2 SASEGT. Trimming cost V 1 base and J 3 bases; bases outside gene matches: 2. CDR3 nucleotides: TGTGCCAGCAGTGAAGTACAGGGGGGCTACGAGCAGTACTTC. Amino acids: CASSEVQGGYEQYF.

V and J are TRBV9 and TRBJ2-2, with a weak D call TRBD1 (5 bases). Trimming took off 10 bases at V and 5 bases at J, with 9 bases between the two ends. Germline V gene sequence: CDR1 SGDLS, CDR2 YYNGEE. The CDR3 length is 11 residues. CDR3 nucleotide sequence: TGTGCCGGACATAGAACCGGGGAGCTGTTTTTT. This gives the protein CAGHRTGELFF. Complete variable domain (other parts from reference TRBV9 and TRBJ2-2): DSGVTQTPKHLITATGQRVTLRCSPRSGDLSVYWYQQSLDQGLQFLIQYYNGEERAKGNILERFSAQQFPDLHSELNLSSLELGDSALYFCAGHRTGELFFGEGSRLTVL.

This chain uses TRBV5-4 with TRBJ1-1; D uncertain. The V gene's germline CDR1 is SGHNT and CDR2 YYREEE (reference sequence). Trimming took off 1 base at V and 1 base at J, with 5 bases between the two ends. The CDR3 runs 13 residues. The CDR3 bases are TGTGCCAGCAGCTTGAAGACGAACACTGAAGCTTTCTTT. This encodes CASSLKTNTEAFF.

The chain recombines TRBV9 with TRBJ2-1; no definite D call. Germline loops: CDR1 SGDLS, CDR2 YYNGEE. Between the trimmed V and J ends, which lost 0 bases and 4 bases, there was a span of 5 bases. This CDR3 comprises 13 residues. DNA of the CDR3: TGTGCCAGCAGCGTAGTAGGTTACAATGAGCAGTTCTTC. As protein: CASSVVGYNEQFF.

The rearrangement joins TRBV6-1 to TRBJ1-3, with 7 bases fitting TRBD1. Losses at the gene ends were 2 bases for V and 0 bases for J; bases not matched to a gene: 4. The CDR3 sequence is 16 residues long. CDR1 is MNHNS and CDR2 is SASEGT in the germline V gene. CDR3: CASSEYRGSSGNTIYF. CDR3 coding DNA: TGTGCCAGCAGTGAATACAGGGGCTCCTCTGGAAACACCATATATTTT.

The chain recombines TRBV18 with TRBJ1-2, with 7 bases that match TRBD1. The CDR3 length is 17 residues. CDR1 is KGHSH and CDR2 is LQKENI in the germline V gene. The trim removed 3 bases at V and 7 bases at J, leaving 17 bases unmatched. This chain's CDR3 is CASSPSPPGRGGLGYTF. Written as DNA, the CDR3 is TGTGCCAGCTCACCGAGCCCCCCGGGCAGGGGGGGTCTTGGCTACACCTTC.

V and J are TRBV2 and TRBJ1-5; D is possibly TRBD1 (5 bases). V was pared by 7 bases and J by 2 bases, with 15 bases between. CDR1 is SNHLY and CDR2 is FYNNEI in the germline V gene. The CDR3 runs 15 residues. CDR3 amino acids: CASTGAGSGNQPQHF. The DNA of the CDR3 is TGTGCCAGCACCGGGGCAGGGTCTGGCAATCAGCCCCAGCATTTT.

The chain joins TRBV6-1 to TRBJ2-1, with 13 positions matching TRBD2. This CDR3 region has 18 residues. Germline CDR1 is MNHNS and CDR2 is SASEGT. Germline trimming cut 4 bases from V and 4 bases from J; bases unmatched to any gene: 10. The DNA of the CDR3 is TGTGCCAGCAGTGCTTACTCCCGGGGACTAGCGGGGTACAATGAGCAGTTCTTC. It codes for CASSAYSRGLAGYNEQFF.

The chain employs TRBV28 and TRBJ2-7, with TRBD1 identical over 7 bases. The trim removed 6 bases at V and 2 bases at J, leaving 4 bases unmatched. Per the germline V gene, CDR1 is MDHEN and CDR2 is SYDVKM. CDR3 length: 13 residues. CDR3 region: CASRRDSPYEQYF. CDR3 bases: TGTGCCAGCAGGAGGGACAGTCCCTACGAGCAGTACTTC. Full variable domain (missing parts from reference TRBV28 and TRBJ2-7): DVKVTQSSRYLVKRTGEKVFLECVQDMDHENMFWYRQDPGLGLRLIYFSYDVKMKEKGDIPEGYSVSREKKERFSLILESASTNQTSMYLCASRRDSPYEQYFGPGTRLTVT.

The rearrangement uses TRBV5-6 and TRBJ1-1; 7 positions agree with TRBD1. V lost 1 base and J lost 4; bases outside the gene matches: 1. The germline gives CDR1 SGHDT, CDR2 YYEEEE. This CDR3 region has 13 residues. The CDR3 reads CASSLQGVTEAFF. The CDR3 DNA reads TGTGCCAGCAGCTTGCAGGGGGTCACTGAAGCTTTCTTT.

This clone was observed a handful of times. CDR3 coding DNA: TGTGCCAGCAGTCCTACTCGGGACACCTACGAGCAGTACTTC. This translates into CASSPTRDTYEQYF. The chain recombines TRBV2 with TRBJ2-7, with D maybe TRBD1 (6 bases). Germline assignment: CDR1 SNHLY and CDR2 FYNNEI. V was pared by 5 bases and J by 2 bases, with 13 bases between. CDR3 length equals 14 residues.

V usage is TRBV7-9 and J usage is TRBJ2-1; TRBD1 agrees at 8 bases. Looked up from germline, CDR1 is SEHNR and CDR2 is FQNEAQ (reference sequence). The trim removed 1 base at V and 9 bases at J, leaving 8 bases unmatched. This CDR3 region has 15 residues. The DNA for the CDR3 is TGTGCCAGCAGCTTAGTAAGCAGGGGGCTAGGTGAGCAGTTCTTC. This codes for CASSLVSRGLGEQFF.

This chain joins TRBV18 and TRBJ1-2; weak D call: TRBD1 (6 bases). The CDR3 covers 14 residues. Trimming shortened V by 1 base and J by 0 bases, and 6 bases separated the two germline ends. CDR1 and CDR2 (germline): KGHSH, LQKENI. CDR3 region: CASSPRTANYGYTF. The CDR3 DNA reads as TGTGCCAGCTCACCACGGACAGCTAACTATGGCTACACCTTC.